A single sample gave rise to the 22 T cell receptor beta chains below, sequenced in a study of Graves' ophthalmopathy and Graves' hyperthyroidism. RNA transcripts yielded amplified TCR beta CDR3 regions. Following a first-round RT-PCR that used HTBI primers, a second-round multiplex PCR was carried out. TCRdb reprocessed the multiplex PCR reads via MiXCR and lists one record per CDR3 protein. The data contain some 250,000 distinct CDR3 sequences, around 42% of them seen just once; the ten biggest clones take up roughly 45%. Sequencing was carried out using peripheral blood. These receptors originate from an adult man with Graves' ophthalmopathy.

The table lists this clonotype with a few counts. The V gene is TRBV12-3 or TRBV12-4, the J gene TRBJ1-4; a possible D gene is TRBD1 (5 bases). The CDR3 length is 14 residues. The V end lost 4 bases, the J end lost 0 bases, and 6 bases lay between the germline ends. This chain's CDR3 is CASSSGATNEKLFF. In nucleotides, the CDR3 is TGTGCCAGCAGTTCGGGGGCAACTAATGAAAAACTGTTTTTT.

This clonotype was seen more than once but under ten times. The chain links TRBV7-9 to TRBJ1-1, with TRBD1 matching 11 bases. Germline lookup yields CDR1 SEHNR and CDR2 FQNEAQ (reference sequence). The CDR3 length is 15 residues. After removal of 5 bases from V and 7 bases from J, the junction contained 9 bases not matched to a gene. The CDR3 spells CASSHPDRGRGEAFF. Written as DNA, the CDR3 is TGTGCCAGCAGCCACCCGGACAGGGGGCGCGGTGAAGCTTTCTTT.

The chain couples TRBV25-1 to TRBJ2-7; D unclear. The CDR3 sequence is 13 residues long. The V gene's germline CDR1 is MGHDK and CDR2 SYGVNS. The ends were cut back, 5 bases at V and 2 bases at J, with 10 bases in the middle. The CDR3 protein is CASSKVVAYEQYF. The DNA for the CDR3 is TGTGCCAGCAGTAAAGTAGTAGCCTACGAGCAGTACTTC.

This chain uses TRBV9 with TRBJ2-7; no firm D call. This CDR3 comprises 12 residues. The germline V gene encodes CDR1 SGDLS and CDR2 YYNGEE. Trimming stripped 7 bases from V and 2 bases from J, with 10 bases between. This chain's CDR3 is CASGKDTYEQYF. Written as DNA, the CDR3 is TGTGCCAGCGGGAAAGACACCTACGAGCAGTACTTC.

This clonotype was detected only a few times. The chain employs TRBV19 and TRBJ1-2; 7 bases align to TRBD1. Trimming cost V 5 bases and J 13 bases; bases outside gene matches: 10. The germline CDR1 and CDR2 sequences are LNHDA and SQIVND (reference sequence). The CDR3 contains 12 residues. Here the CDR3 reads CASSPSTGMPTF. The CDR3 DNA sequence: TGTGCCAGTAGTCCCTCGACAGGGATGCCCACCTTC.

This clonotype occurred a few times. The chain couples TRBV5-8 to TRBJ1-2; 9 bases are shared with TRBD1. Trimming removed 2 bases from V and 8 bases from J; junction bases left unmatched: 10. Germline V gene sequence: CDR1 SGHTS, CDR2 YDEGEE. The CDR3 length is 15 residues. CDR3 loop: CASSLAPGQGAGYTF. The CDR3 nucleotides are TGTGCCAGCAGCTTAGCCCCGGGACAGGGCGCAGGCTACACCTTC.

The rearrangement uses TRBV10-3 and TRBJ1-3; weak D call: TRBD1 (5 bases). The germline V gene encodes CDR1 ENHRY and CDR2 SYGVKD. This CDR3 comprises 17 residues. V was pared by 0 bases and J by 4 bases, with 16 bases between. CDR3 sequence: CAISESILGTRGNTIYF. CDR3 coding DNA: TGTGCCATCAGTGAGTCGATCTTGGGGACGCGGGGAAACACCATATATTTT.

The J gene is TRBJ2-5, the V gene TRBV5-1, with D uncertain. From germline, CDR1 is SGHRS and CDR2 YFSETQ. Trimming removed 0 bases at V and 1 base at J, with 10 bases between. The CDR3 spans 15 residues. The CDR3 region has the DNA TGCGCCAGCAGCTTGGCCGAACAGTTCCAAGAGACCCAGTACTTC. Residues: CASSLAEQFQETQYF.

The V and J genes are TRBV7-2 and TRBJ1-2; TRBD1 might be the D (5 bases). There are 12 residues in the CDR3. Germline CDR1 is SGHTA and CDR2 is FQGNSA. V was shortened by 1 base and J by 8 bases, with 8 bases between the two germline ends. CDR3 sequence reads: CASSLGGEGYTF. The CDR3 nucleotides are TGTGCCAGCAGCTTAGGGGGCGAAGGCTACACCTTC.

The chain's CDR3 is CASSQAGAQNTEAFF. The CDR3 DNA sequence: TGCGCCAGCAGCCAAGCGGGGGCTCAGAACACTGAAGCTTTCTTT. This chain links TRBV4-1 with TRBJ1-1; D is possibly TRBD1 (6 bases). The CDR3 contains 15 residues. Per germline, CDR1 MGHRA and CDR2 YSYEKL. V was clipped by 1 base and J by 1 base, with 10 bases between them.

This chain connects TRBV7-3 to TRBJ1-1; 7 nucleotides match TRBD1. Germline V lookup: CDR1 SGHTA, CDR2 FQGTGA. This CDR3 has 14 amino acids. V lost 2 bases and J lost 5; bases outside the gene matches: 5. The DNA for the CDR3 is TGTGCCAGCAGCTTACCACAGGGGAGGACTGAAGCTTTCTTT. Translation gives CASSLPQGRTEAFF.

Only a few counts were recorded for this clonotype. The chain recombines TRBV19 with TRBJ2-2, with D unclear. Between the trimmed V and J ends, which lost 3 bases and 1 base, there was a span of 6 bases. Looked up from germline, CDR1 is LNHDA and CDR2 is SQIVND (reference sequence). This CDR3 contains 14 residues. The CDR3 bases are TGTGCCAGTAGTATCCGGCGGAACACCGGGGAGCTGTTTTTT. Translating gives CASSIRRNTGELFF.

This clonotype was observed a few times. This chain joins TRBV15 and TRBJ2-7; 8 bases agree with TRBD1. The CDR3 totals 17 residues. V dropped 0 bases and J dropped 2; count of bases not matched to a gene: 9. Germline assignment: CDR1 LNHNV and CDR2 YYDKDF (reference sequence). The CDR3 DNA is TGTGCCACCAGCAGAGATCTGGTAGGGACAGGAACCTACGAGCAGTACTTC. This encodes CATSRDLVGTGTYEQYF.

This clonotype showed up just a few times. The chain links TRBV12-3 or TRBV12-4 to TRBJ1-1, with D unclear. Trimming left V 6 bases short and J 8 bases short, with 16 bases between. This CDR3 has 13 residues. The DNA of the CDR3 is TGTGCCAGCAGCCTCGGGCTCGGTGGGGAAGCTTTCTTT. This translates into CASSLGLGGEAFF.

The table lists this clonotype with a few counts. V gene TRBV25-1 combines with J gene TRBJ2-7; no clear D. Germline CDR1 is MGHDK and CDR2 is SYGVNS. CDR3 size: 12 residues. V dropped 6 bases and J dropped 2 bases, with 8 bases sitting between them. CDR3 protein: CASSFFPYEQYF. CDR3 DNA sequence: TGTGCCAGCAGCTTTTTCCCCTACGAGCAGTACTTC.

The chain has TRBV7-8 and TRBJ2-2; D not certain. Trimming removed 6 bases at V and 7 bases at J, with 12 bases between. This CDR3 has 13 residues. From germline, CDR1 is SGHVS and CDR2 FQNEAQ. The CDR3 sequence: CASSGRGSGELFF. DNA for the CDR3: TGTGCCAGCAGTGGGCGAGGTAGCGGGGAGCTGTTTTTT. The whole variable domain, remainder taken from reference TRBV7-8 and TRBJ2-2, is GAGVSQSPRYKVAKRGQDVALRCDPISGHVSLFWYQQALGQGPEFLTYFQNEAQLDKSGLPSDRFFAERPEGSVSTLKIQRTQQEDSAVYLCASSGRGSGELFFGEGSRLTVL.

CDR3 loop: CASSLGSHADTQYF. CDR3 nucleotide sequence: TGTGCCAGCAGCTTAGGGAGCCACGCAGATACGCAGTATTTT. This sequence joins TRBV7-2 and TRBJ2-3; D is unresolved. The CDR3 is 14 amino acids. Per germline, CDR1 SGHTA and CDR2 FQGNSA. Trimming cost V 1 base and J 4 bases, with 9 bases left between them. Full variable domain (remainder filled in from reference TRBV7-2 and TRBJ2-3): GAGVSQSPSNKVTEKGKDVELRCDPISGHTALYWYRQSLGQGLEFLIYFQGNSAPDKSGLPSDRFSAERTGGSVSTLTIQRTQQEDSAVYLCASSLGSHADTQYFGPGTRLTVL.

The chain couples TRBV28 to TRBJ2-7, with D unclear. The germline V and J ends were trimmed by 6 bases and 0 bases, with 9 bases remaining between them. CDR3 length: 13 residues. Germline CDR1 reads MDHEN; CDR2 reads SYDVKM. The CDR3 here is CASRHLSSYEQYF. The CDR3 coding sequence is TGTGCCAGCAGACATTTGAGCTCCTACGAGCAGTACTTC.

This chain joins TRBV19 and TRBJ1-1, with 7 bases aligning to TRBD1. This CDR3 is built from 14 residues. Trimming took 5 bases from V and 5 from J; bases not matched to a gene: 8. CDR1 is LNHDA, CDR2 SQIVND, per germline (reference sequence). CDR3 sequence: CASSAPGGRTEAFF. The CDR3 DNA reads TGTGCCAGTAGTGCCCCAGGGGGTAGGACTGAAGCTTTCTTT.

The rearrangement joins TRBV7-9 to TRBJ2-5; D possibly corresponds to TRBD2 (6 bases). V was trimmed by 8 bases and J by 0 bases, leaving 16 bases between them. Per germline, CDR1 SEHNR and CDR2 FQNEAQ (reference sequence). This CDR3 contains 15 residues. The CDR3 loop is CASGGTGWYQETQYF. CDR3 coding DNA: TGTGCCAGCGGCGGGACGGGTTGGTACCAAGAGACCCAGTACTTC.

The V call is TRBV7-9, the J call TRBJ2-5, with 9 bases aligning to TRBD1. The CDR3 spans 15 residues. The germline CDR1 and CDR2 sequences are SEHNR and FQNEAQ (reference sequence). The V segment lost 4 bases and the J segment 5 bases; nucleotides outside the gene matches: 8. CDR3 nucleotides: TGTGCCAGCAGCTCCGGGACAGGGTGGACGGAGACCCAGTACTTC. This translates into CASSSGTGWTETQYF.

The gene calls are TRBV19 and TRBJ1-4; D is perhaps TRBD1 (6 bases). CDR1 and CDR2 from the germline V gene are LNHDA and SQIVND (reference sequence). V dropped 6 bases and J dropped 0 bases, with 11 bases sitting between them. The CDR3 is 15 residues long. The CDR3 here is CASSPTGTTNEKLFF. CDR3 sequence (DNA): TGTGCCAGTAGCCCAACAGGGACAACTAATGAAAAACTGTTTTTT.